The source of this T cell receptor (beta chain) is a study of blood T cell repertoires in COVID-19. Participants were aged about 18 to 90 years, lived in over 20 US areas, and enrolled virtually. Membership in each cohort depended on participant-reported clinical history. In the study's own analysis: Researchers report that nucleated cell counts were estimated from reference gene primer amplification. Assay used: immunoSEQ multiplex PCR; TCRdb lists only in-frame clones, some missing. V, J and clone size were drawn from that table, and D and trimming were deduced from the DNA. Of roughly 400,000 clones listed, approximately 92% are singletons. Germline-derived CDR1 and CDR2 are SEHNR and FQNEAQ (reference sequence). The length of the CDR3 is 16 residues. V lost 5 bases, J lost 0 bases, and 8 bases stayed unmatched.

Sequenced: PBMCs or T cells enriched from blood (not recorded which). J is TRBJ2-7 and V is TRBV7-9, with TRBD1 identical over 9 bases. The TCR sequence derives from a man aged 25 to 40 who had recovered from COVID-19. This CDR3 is CASSTAGTGSSYEQYF. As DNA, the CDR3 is TGTGCCAGCAGCACCGCCGGGACAGGGAGCTCCTACGAGCAGTACTTC.